A single sample gave rise to the 24 T cell receptor beta chains below, sequenced in a study of radiotherapy plus CTLA-4 blockade in lung cancer. Method: immunoSEQ multiplex PCR; TCRdb's copy keeps in-frame clones and lacks some. The data contain about 97,000 clones, 65% to 80% of them singletons. The source material was peripheral blood, sampled from a patient treated with radiotherapy plus ipilimumab. These receptors were taken from a human donor with non-small cell lung cancer who had a partial response to radiotherapy plus ipilimumab. Some clones in this sample may be carry-over from other donors' samples.

This chain uses TRBV7-3 with TRBJ2-5, with D possibly being TRBD1 (6 bases). From germline, CDR1 is SGHTA and CDR2 FQGTGA. This CDR3 has 16 residues. V lost 1 base and J lost 5, with 17 bases in between. DNA for the CDR3: TGTGCCAGCAGCTTAATAGGCAGGGGCCTACCGGAGACCCAGTACTTC. Translating gives CASSLIGRGLPETQYF.

To note about this clone: One end of the junction varies from germline; a read error may be responsible. This chain uses TRBV30 with TRBJ1-1; D gene unclear. The CDR3 sequence is 13 residues long. The germline CDR1 and CDR2 sequences are GTSNPN and SVGIG (reference sequence). Written as DNA, the CDR3 is TGTGCCTGGAGTGTATTGCGGGCAGCTGAAACTTTCTTT. As protein: CAWSVLRAAETFF.

The rearrangement joins TRBV5-1 to TRBJ1-5; D perhaps matches TRBD1 (6 bases). This CDR3 is built from 17 residues. Looked up from germline, CDR1 is SGHRS and CDR2 is YFSETQ. The germline V and J ends were trimmed by 3 bases and 2 bases, with 18 bases remaining between them. CDR3 sequence reads: CASSSRMDSSGNQPQHF. CDR3 DNA: TGCGCCAGCAGCTCGCGTATGGACAGTTCTGGCAATCAGCCCCAGCATTTT.

This clone was seen just once. The V and J genes are TRBV7-2 and TRBJ1-1; D might be TRBD1 (6 bases). The CDR3 length is 13 residues. V lost 1 base to trimming and J lost 4 bases, with 7 bases between them. Per germline, CDR1 SGHTA and CDR2 FQGNSA. The CDR3 bases are TGTGCCAGCAGCTTAGTCAGGGGCACTGAAGCTTTCTTT. Encoded protein: CASSLVRGTEAFF.

In this sample, this clone turned up a few times. J is TRBJ1-1 and V is TRBV29-1; possibly TRBD1 for D (5 bases). Deletions cut 4 bases from V and 0 bases from J, with 9 bases between. The germline V gene has CDR1 SQVTM and CDR2 ANQGSEA. The CDR3 contains 13 residues. The CDR3 is CSVVSGVNTEAFF. Here the CDR3 DNA reads TGCAGCGTTGTATCGGGGGTGAACACTGAAGCTTTCTTT.

This rearrangement joins TRBV15 to TRBJ1-1, with 8 nucleotides matching TRBD1. V shed 1 base and J 8 bases; nucleotides not matched to a gene: 6. CDR1 is LNHNV, CDR2 YYDKDF, per germline (reference sequence). The CDR3 has 14 amino acids. CDR3 sequence reads: CATSRGRGLGEAFF. CDR3 nucleotides: TGTGCCACCAGCAGAGGCAGGGGGCTGGGGGAAGCTTTCTTT.

The V and J genes are TRBV10-2 and TRBJ2-2, with 7 bases aligning to TRBD1. This CDR3 comprises 15 residues. CDR1 and CDR2 from the germline V gene are WSHSY and SAAADI. Germline trimming cut 0 bases from V and 4 bases from J; bases unmatched to any gene: 2. The CDR3 region has the DNA TGCGCCAGCAGTGAGTCACAGGGGTCCACCGGGGAGCTGTTTTTT. Its translation: CASSESQGSTGELFF.

The chain employs TRBV28 and TRBJ2-4; the D gene is possibly TRBD2 (5 bases). The CDR3 covers 16 residues. Germline CDR1 and CDR2: MDHEN and SYDVKM. V dropped 2 bases and J dropped 3 bases, with 14 bases sitting between them. In DNA form, the CDR3 reads TGTGCCAGCAGTTTAATCGGCAGCGGTGGCAAAAACATTCAGTACTTC. Translated: CASSLIGSGGKNIQYF.

This clone was detected a few times. The DNA for the CDR3 is TGTGCCAGCAGCTCACAGGGCAGCTCCTATAATTCACCCCTCCACTTT. Its protein product is CASSSQGSSYNSPLHF. The chain combines TRBV4-2 with TRBJ1-6, with a weak D call TRBD1 (6 bases). The CDR3 contains 16 residues. CDR1 and CDR2 (germline): LGHNA, YNFKEQ. V was trimmed by 5 bases and J by 0 bases, leaving 11 bases between them.

This clone has more than one count but fewer than ten. The V and J genes are TRBV4-1 and TRBJ2-7; TRBD2 aligns across 11 bases. The CDR3 loop spans 16 amino acids. The V segment lost 3 bases and the J segment 6 bases; nucleotides outside the gene matches: 10. Germline V CDR1 and CDR2: MGHRA, YSYEKL. CDR3 residues: CASSHLAGGPGGEQYF. The CDR3 DNA follows: TGCGCCAGCAGCCATTTAGCGGGAGGGCCTGGAGGCGAGCAGTACTTC.

Details on this clone: One end of the junction is discordant with germline, which a read error may explain. Distinct nucleotide sequences in the sample also encode this CDR3. V is TRBV6-1 and J is TRBJ1-1; the D is unclear. The CDR3 consists of 14 residues. Germline V lookup: CDR1 MNHNS, CDR2 SASEGT. CDR3 nucleotide sequence: TGTGCCAGCAGTGAAGTGGCCGTGAATACTGAAGCTTTCTTT. It translates to CASSEVAVNTEAFF.

The chain is built from TRBV2 and TRBJ1-3, with D tentatively TRBD1 (6 bases). The CDR3 spans 14 residues. Germline CDR1 SNHLY, CDR2 FYNNEI. Trimming removed 6 bases from V and 1 base from J, with 10 bases in between. CDR3 DNA sequence: TGTGCCAGCAGCACTCAGGGGTCTGGAAACACCATATATTTT. Translated: CASSTQGSGNTIYF.

This clone turned up a few times. The rearrangement joins TRBV5-4 to TRBJ2-7, with a weak D call TRBD2 (5 bases). The V and J ends lost 2 bases and 0 bases respectively, with 15 bases between them. CDR1 and CDR2 from the germline V gene are SGHNT and YYREEE (reference sequence). CDR3 size: 16 residues. The CDR3 spells CASSLVGSVGSYEQYF. The CDR3 DNA reads TGTGCCAGCAGCTTAGTTGGTAGCGTAGGCTCCTACGAGCAGTACTTC.

This clone has a single count. This chain connects TRBV11-2 to TRBJ1-1; D uncertain. CDR3 length: 14 amino acids. Germline CDR1 SGHAT, CDR2 FQNNGV. The germline V and J ends were trimmed by 1 base and 3 bases, with 9 bases remaining between them. As DNA, the CDR3 is TGTGCCAGCAGCTTAGCCAGCGCGTACACTGAAGCTTTCTTT. This encodes CASSLASAYTEAFF.

This chain links TRBV29-1 with TRBJ2-7; 9 nucleotides match TRBD2. There are 14 residues in the CDR3. J gave up 5 bases and V 7 bases, and 12 bases lay outside the gene matches. Germline V gene data show CDR1 as SQVTM and CDR2 as ANQGSEA. CDR3 coding DNA: TGCAGCGCCGAAGGGGCTAGCGGGATCGACGAGCAGTACTTC. Translating gives CSAEGASGIDEQYF.

V is TRBV11-3 and J is TRBJ1-4; D unresolved. This CDR3 is built from 17 residues. The germline gives CDR1 SGHNT, CDR2 YENEEA. Trimming cost V 2 bases and J 0 bases, with 13 bases left between them. The CDR3 sequence: CASSLSGDPATNEKLFF. CDR3 coding DNA: TGTGCCAGCAGCTTATCCGGGGATCCAGCAACTAATGAAAAACTGTTTTTT.

V gene TRBV6-5 combines with J gene TRBJ2-7; weak D call: TRBD2 (5 bases). Trimming removed 2 bases at V and 3 bases at J, with 11 bases between. The germline V gene encodes CDR1 MNHEY and CDR2 SVGAGI. The CDR3 has 14 residues. CDR3 nucleotides: TGTGCCAGCAGTTACCGCGGACTCGACTACGAGCAGTACTTC. Its protein is CASSYRGLDYEQYF.

The genes are TRBV10-1 and TRBJ1-1, with D unresolved. Trimming pared 7 bases from V and 3 bases from J, leaving 12 bases between. The CDR3 totals 13 residues. Per germline, CDR1 WNHNN and CDR2 SYGVQD (reference sequence). The chain's CDR3 is CASKDPGDTEAFF. In DNA form, the CDR3 reads TGCGCCAGCAAGGACCCCGGGGACACTGAAGCTTTCTTT.

The V gene is TRBV7-2, the J gene TRBJ2-4, with 12 bases lining up with TRBD2. This CDR3 spans 17 amino acids. V lost 5 bases, J lost 9 bases, and 14 bases stayed unmatched. CDR1 and CDR2 (germline): SGHTA, FQGNSA. CDR3 bases: TGTGCCAGCAGCACCTCTAGCGGGAGGGGCCCATTGGGCATTCAGTACTTC. It codes for CASSTSSGRGPLGIQYF. The entire variable domain, with the rest obtained from reference TRBV7-2 and TRBJ2-4, is as follows: GAGVSQSPSNKVTEKGKDVELRCDPISGHTALYWYRQSLGQGLEFLIYFQGNSAPDKSGLPSDRFSAERTGGSVSTLTIQRTQQEDSAVYLCASSTSSGRGPLGIQYFGAGTRLSVL.

The J gene is TRBJ2-7, the V gene TRBV30; 8 bases are shared with TRBD2. The trim removed 0 bases at V and 3 bases at J, leaving 16 bases unmatched. This CDR3 has 18 amino acids. CDR1 and CDR2 from the germline V gene are GTSNPN and SVGIG (reference sequence). The chain's CDR3 is CAWSVWGVGTSRLYEQYF. CDR3 in DNA: TGTGCCTGGAGTGTATGGGGGGTGGGGACTAGTAGGCTCTACGAGCAGTACTTC.

This clone showed up just a few times. This rearrangement joins TRBV5-1 to TRBJ2-1; 11 nucleotides align to TRBD1. CDR1 SGHRS and CDR2 YFSETQ come from the germline V gene. This CDR3 is 15 amino acids long. The V gene end was trimmed by 4 bases and the J gene end by 6 bases; junction bases not matched to a gene: 6. The CDR3 sequence: CASSRGQGAVNEQFF. In DNA, the CDR3 is TGCGCCAGCAGCCGTGGACAGGGGGCGGTCAATGAGCAGTTCTTC.

The chain employs TRBV4-2 and TRBJ2-2; 13 bases fit TRBD2. The CDR3 length is 17 residues. CDR1 and CDR2 (germline): LGHNA, YNFKEQ. The junction had 9 bases not matched to a gene; V was cut back by 6 bases and J by 5 bases. CDR3: CASRPGLAGEGTGELFF. CDR3 in DNA: TGTGCCAGCAGACCAGGACTAGCGGGGGAGGGGACCGGGGAGCTGTTTTTT.

This rearrangement joins TRBV5-6 to TRBJ2-1; maybe TRBD2 (6 bases). The CDR3 loop spans 15 amino acids. The V gene lost 6 bases and the J gene lost 0 bases, with 13 bases spanning the gap. CDR1 and CDR2 (germline): SGHDT, YYEEEE. CDR3 loop: CASTHSGVSYNEQFF. Here the CDR3 DNA reads TGTGCCAGCACCCACTCGGGGGTCTCCTACAATGAGCAGTTCTTC.

This clone has only one observation. The V call is TRBV6-5, the J call TRBJ1-3, with TRBD1 matching 7 bases. The V gene's germline CDR1 is MNHEY and CDR2 SVGAGI. Trimming took 8 bases from V and 3 from J; bases not matched to a gene: 10. CDR3 length equals 15 residues. CDR3 coding DNA: TGTGCCAGCCTTTTGACAGGGAGAGGTGGAAACACCATATATTTT. Translated: CASLLTGRGGNTIYF.